The clone carrying this TCR beta chain was counted ten times or more. Authors' data handling: A distant-metastasis classifier for papillary thyroid cancer was built using CDR3 differences across clinicopathological groups. Through MiXCR, TCRdb re-clonotyped the PCR reads. TCRdb's processing, not the study's, gives the V and J calls here. The sample contains around 64,000 clones, approximately 4.1% of which appear only once. This record belongs to a study of metastatic and nonmetastatic thyroid tumors. Study background: From malignant and benign thyroid patients, repertoires in blood and in tumor or nodule tissue were compared.

No patient received treatment before thyroid surgery. Germline CDR1 and CDR2: LNHDA and SQIVND (reference sequence). J was trimmed by 4 bases and V by 5 bases; bases with no gene match: 6. The CDR3 covers 14 residues. Sequencing was performed on blood. This chain joins TRBV19 and TRBJ2-7; 9 bases are a match to TRBD1. This TCR was recovered from a female donor with papillary thyroid cancer or a benign thyroid nodule (not recorded which). Some clones in this sample may be carry-over from other donors' samples. The CDR3 spells CASSRRDRVYEQYF. Written as DNA, the CDR3 is TGTGCCAGTAGTCGCCGGGACAGGGTATACGAGCAGTACTTC.